The 28 T cell receptor beta chains below all came from one sample that was sequenced in a study of blood T cell repertoires in COVID-19. Using immunoSEQ multiplex PCR, the repertoire was profiled, and TCRdb retains in-frame clones only, with some absent. The sample holds approximately 140,000 clones, roughly 82% seen once. Sequenced sample: peripheral blood. The receptors were sampled from a man in his sixties or seventies with acute or convalescent COVID-19.

Notes on this clone: Its ends do not fully match the called genes, so a read error is possible. CDR3 in DNA: TGTGCCAGCTCCCCACGGTCGGCGGGCCCTCAAGAGACCCAGTACTTC. It codes for CASSPRSAGPQETQYF. The rearrangement joins TRBV18 to TRBJ2-5; a possible D gene is TRBD2 (5 bases). Germline V gene data show CDR1 as KGHSH and CDR2 as LQKENI. The CDR3 covers 16 residues.

The V gene is TRBV28, the J gene TRBJ1-1; possible D gene TRBD1, 5 bases. Germline V lookup: CDR1 MDHEN, CDR2 SYDVKM. This CDR3 is 15 amino acids long. Trimming removed 4 bases at V and 5 bases at J, with 17 bases between. CDR3 in amino acids: CASSSMGRGGTEAFF. CDR3 coding DNA: TGTGCCAGCAGTTCGATGGGGAGGGGCGGGACTGAAGCTTTCTTT.

The chain's CDR3 is CASSSGDSNYGYTF. CDR3 DNA: TGCGCCAGCAGTAGCGGGGACAGCAACTATGGCTACACCTTC. This chain joins TRBV5-1 and TRBJ1-2, with 7 bases identical to TRBD1. With 5 bases clipped from V and 2 bases from J, the junction kept 6 bases outside the gene matches. Germline V CDR1 and CDR2: SGHRS, YFSETQ. The CDR3 consists of 14 residues.

The chain uses TRBV6-5 and TRBJ2-2; D unclear. Germline V CDR1 and CDR2: MNHEY, SVGAGI. The CDR3 is 12 amino acids. V lost 6 bases to trimming and J lost 6 bases, with 8 bases between them. The CDR3 here is CASRQVPGELFF. CDR3 DNA sequence: TGTGCCAGCAGGCAGGTTCCCGGGGAGCTGTTTTTT.

This sequence joins TRBV6-1 and TRBJ2-2; 7 positions agree with TRBD1. Per germline, CDR1 MNHNS and CDR2 SASEGT. With 3 bases clipped from V and 6 bases from J, the junction kept 13 bases outside the gene matches. The length of the CDR3 is 17 residues. In DNA form, the CDR3 reads TGTGCCAGCAGTGATCCAAAAGGGGGCATGTGGGCCGGGGAGCTGTTTTTT. It translates to CASSDPKGGMWAGELFF.

V gene TRBV5-1 combines with J gene TRBJ2-5, with TRBD1 matching 7 bases. This CDR3 has 15 amino acids. Germline lookup yields CDR1 SGHRS and CDR2 YFSETQ. The V segment lost 2 bases and the J segment 4 bases; nucleotides outside the gene matches: 8. The chain's CDR3 is CASSLSPAGGETQYF. In DNA form, the CDR3 reads TGCGCCAGCAGCTTATCTCCGGCAGGGGGAGAGACCCAGTACTTC. The whole variable domain, remainder taken from reference TRBV5-1 and TRBJ2-5, is KAGVTQTPRYLIKTRGQQVTLSCSPISGHRSVSWYQQTPGQGLQFLFEYFSETQRNKGNFPGRFSGRQFSNSRSEMNVSTLELGDSALYLCASSLSPAGGETQYFGPGTRLLVL.

The chain is built from TRBV11-2 and TRBJ1-1, with D unclear. This CDR3 contains 13 residues. CDR1 and CDR2 (germline): SGHAT, FQNNGV. Trimming left V 2 bases short and J 0 bases short, with 4 bases between. The CDR3, as DNA: TGTGCCAGCAGCTTACAGATGAACACTGAAGCTTTCTTT. Amino acid sequence: CASSLQMNTEAFF. Full variable domain (rest looked up from reference TRBV11-2 and TRBJ1-1): EAGVAQSPRYKIIEKRQSVAFWCNPISGHATLYWYQQILGQGPKLLIQFQNNGVVDDSQLPKDRFSAERLKGVDSTLKIQPAKLEDSAVYLCASSLQMNTEAFFGQGTRLTVV.

V is TRBV7-2 and J is TRBJ2-5; 9 bases align to TRBD2. This CDR3 has 15 amino acids. Trimming cost V 5 bases and J 3 bases; bases outside gene matches: 7. The germline gives CDR1 SGHTA, CDR2 FQGNSA. CDR3 DNA sequence: TGTGCCAGCAGCCTAAGGACTAGCGCCAAAGAGACCCAGTACTTC. This gives the protein CASSLRTSAKETQYF.

The chain employs TRBV7-3 and TRBJ2-1, with TRBD2 matching over 9 bases. Germline lookup yields CDR1 SGHTA and CDR2 FQGTGA. The CDR3 covers 18 residues. V dropped 1 base and J dropped 8; count of bases not matched to a gene: 15. The CDR3 coding sequence is TGTGCCAGCAGCTTAAGTGGGACTAGCTACCCCGGGGACGATGAGCAGTTCTTC. It yields the protein CASSLSGTSYPGDDEQFF.

This clone was seen a handful of times. The chain employs TRBV28 and TRBJ1-4, with 7 nucleotides matching TRBD1. V shed 3 bases and J 4 bases; nucleotides not matched to a gene: 5. Germline CDR1 reads MDHEN; CDR2 reads SYDVKM. CDR3 length: 15 amino acids. The CDR3 DNA follows: TGTGCCAGCAGTTTCCGGACAGGCCTTAATGAAAAACTGTTTTTT. Encoded protein: CASSFRTGLNEKLFF.

This clone was counted a single time. V gene TRBV10-2 combines with J gene TRBJ1-5, with a possible D match to TRBD1 (5 bases). The CDR3 extends over 17 amino acids. The germline gives CDR1 WSHSY, CDR2 SAAADI. Trimming removed 0 bases at V and 4 bases at J, with 16 bases between. The CDR3 sequence is CASSESNALAGNQPQHF. CDR3 DNA: TGCGCCAGCAGTGAGTCGAATGCGCTGGCAGGGAATCAGCCCCAGCATTTT.

CDR3 loop: CASQGGGSVYGYTF. Written as DNA, the CDR3 is TGCGCCAGCCAAGGAGGGGGCAGCGTCTATGGCTACACCTTC. This rearrangement joins TRBV5-1 to TRBJ1-2; 7 positions match TRBD1. Germline CDR1 SGHRS, CDR2 YFSETQ. V gave up 7 bases and J gave up 4 bases; unmatched junction bases: 10. The CDR3 has 14 amino acids.

The chain links TRBV10-2 to TRBJ1-5; tentative D call: TRBD1 (5 bases). The germline gives CDR1 WSHSY, CDR2 SAAADI. This CDR3 has 14 residues. Trimming took 3 bases from V and 7 from J, leaving 13 bases between them. The chain's CDR3 is CASSEPGTGQPQHF. DNA of the CDR3: TGCGCCAGCAGTGAACCTGGGACTGGGCAGCCCCAGCATTTT.

V is TRBV5-4 and J is TRBJ1-2; TRBD1 aligns across 9 bases. Losses at the gene ends were 5 bases for V and 7 bases for J; bases not matched to a gene: 15. This CDR3 has 16 residues. Looked up from germline, CDR1 is SGHNT and CDR2 is YYREEE (reference sequence). The CDR3 reads CASSANPGQGVSGYTF. CDR3 coding DNA: TGTGCCAGCAGTGCGAATCCGGGACAGGGAGTGAGTGGCTACACCTTC.

This clone has just a few counts. V and J are TRBV4-1 and TRBJ1-2; D perhaps matches TRBD1 (6 bases). V dropped 1 base and J dropped 0 bases, with 18 bases sitting between them. The CDR3 loop spans 18 amino acids. The germline V gene encodes CDR1 MGHRA and CDR2 YSYEKL. CDR3 in amino acids: CASSQGGGRFTTNYGYTF. The CDR3 DNA sequence: TGCGCCAGCAGCCAAGGGGGGGGCCGCTTTACTACTAACTATGGCTACACCTTC.

This rearrangement joins TRBV6-6 to TRBJ2-1, with 13 bases lining up with TRBD2. The CDR3 has 19 residues. Germline V gene data show CDR1 as MNHNY and CDR2 as SVGAGI (reference sequence). With V trimmed by 5 bases and J by 7 bases, 17 bases remained unmatched. CDR3 coding DNA: TGTGCCAGCAGTCCCCCCTGGACTAGCGGGAGCCGAGGGGTAAATGAGCAGTTCTTC. Amino acids: CASSPPWTSGSRGVNEQFF.

The chain uses TRBV3-1 (or the pseudogene TRBV3-2) and TRBJ2-7; the D gene is possibly TRBD1 (5 bases). CDR3 length: 16 residues. Trimming removed 1 base from V and 4 bases from J, with 17 bases in between. Germline lookup yields CDR1 LGHDT and CDR2 YNNKEL (reference sequence). Here the CDR3 reads CASSQVGQATIYEQYF. The CDR3 DNA is TGTGCCAGCAGCCAAGTGGGGCAGGCCACAATATACGAGCAGTACTTC.

The chain joins TRBV6-2 or TRBV6-3 to TRBJ2-3; 7 bases fit TRBD1. V trimming: 4 bases; J trimming: 2 bases; junction bases outside the gene matches: 3. Germline V gives CDR1 MNHEY, CDR2 SVGEGT. The CDR3 totals 14 residues. The CDR3 loop reads CASSSGQSTDTQYF. DNA for the CDR3: TGTGCCAGCAGTTCGGGACAGTCCACAGATACGCAGTATTTT.

This chain joins TRBV28 and TRBJ1-2; D ambiguous. The CDR3 extends over 13 amino acids. Germline V gene sequence: CDR1 MDHEN, CDR2 SYDVKM. V was pared by 4 bases and J by 8 bases, with 14 bases between. The CDR3: CASSYGILEGYTF. The CDR3, as DNA: TGTGCCAGCAGTTACGGGATCTTAGAAGGCTACACCTTC.

This chain connects TRBV3-1 (or the pseudogene TRBV3-2) to TRBJ2-1, with TRBD2 matching over 7 bases. J gave up 0 bases and V 4 bases, and 6 bases lay outside the gene matches. This CDR3 region has 16 residues. Germline CDR1 LGHDT, CDR2 YNNKEL (reference sequence). CDR3 protein: CASSRSSGRSYNEQFF. CDR3 nucleotides: TGTGCCAGCAGCCGTTCTAGCGGTCGCTCCTACAATGAGCAGTTCTTC.

The chain joins TRBV18 to TRBJ2-1; 8 bases agree with TRBD2. Germline V gives CDR1 KGHSH, CDR2 LQKENI. This CDR3 comprises 13 residues. After removal of 3 bases from V and 8 bases from J, the junction contained 3 bases not matched to a gene. The CDR3 spells CASSPPGGDEQFF. The CDR3 bases are TGTGCCAGCTCACCGCCCGGGGGGGATGAGCAGTTCTTC.

Details on this clone: This specimen includes other DNA sequences encoding the same CDR3. This chain uses TRBV7-2 with TRBJ2-1, with a possible D match to TRBD1 (6 bases). Per germline, CDR1 SGHTA and CDR2 FQGNSA. The CDR3 covers 15 residues. V was clipped by 6 bases and J by 0 bases, with 12 bases between them. Here the CDR3 reads CASSLGAGSYNEQFF. Written as DNA, the CDR3 is TGTGCCAGCAGTCTGGGGGCAGGCTCCTACAATGAGCAGTTCTTC.

V and J are TRBV19 and TRBJ2-7; D not certain. V dropped 2 bases and J dropped 4 bases, with 15 bases sitting between them. This CDR3 comprises 15 residues. Germline assignment: CDR1 LNHDA and CDR2 SQIVND (reference sequence). The CDR3 DNA follows: TGTGCCAGTAGTATATTTGGAGCCCCTCGGTACGAGCAGTACTTC. It yields the protein CASSIFGAPRYEQYF.

The rearrangement uses TRBV3-1 (or the pseudogene TRBV3-2) and TRBJ2-1, with D tentatively TRBD2 (5 bases). The CDR3 consists of 16 residues. Trimming stripped 4 bases from V and 3 bases from J, with 16 bases between. From germline, CDR1 is LGHDT and CDR2 YNNKEL (reference sequence). The CDR3 DNA follows: TGTGCCAGCAGCCGGCTTGGACTCTCGGACTACAATGAGCAGTTCTTC. Translating gives CASSRLGLSDYNEQFF.

The chain uses TRBV6-5 and TRBJ1-6; the match to TRBD1 covers 7 bases. This CDR3 region has 16 residues. With 2 bases clipped from V and 9 bases from J, the junction kept 10 bases outside the gene matches. Germline lookup yields CDR1 MNHEY and CDR2 SVGAGI. CDR3 amino acids: CASSYPPDRDGSPLHF. In DNA, the CDR3 is TGTGCCAGCAGTTACCCCCCCGACAGGGATGGTTCACCCCTCCACTTT.

This chain connects TRBV7-2 to TRBJ2-3; TRBD2 might be the D (5 bases). V was pared by 5 bases and J by 6 bases, with 12 bases between. This CDR3 is built from 13 residues. The germline CDR1 and CDR2 sequences are SGHTA and FQGNSA. The CDR3 protein is CASSTRVADTQYF. The CDR3 DNA is TGTGCCAGCAGCACTAGAGTTGCGGATACGCAGTATTTT.

CDR3 protein: CASTVGLNTGELFF. The CDR3, as DNA: TGTGCCAGCACCGTCGGGTTGAACACCGGGGAGCTGTTTTTT. V and J are TRBV6-5 and TRBJ2-2; no definite D call. Trimming cost V 7 bases and J 1 base, with 10 bases left between them. Germline V CDR1 and CDR2: MNHEY, SVGAGI. This CDR3 has 14 residues.

The chain joins TRBV5-1 to TRBJ1-2, with TRBD1 matching 7 bases. The length of the CDR3 is 15 residues. Germline CDR1 and CDR2: SGHRS and YFSETQ. The V gene end was trimmed by 4 bases and the J gene end by 4 bases; junction bases not matched to a gene: 10. The CDR3 loop is CASSPNTDRFYGYTF. The CDR3 DNA reads as TGCGCCAGCAGCCCCAACACGGACAGGTTCTATGGCTACACCTTC.